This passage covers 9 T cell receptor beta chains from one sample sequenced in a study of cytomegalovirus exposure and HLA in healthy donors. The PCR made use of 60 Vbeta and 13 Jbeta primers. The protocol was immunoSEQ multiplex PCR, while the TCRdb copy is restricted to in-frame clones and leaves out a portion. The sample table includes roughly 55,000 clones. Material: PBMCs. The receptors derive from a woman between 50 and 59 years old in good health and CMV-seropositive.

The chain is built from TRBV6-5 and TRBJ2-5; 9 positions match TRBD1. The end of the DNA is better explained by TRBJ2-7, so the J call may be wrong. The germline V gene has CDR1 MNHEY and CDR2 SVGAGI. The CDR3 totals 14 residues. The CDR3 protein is CASSRDRGADEQYF. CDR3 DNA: TGTGCCAGCAGCCGCGACAGGGGGGCGGACGAGCAGTACTTC.

CDR3 DNA: TGCGCCAGCAGCCAAGATCGAACAGGACTGAACACTGAAGCTTTCTTT. Its translation: CASSQDRTGLNTEAFF. The rearrangement links TRBV4-3 to TRBJ1-1; D may be TRBD1 (5 bases). This CDR3 is built from 16 residues. Germline V gene lookup returns CDR1 LGHNA and CDR2 YSLEER. Trimming removed 0 bases at V and 0 bases at J, with 11 bases between.

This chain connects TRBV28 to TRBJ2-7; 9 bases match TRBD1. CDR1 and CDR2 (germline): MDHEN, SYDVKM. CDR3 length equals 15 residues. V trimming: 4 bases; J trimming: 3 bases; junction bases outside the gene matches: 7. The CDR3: CASSSGDRAHYEQYF. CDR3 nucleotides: TGTGCCAGCAGTTCCGGGGACAGGGCCCACTACGAGCAGTACTTC.

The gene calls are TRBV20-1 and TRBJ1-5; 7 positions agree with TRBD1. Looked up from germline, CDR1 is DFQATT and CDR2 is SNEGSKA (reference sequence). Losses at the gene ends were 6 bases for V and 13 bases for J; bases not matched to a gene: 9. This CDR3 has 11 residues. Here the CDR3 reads CSAGRQGRQHF. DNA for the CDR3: TGCAGTGCAGGCCGACAGGGCAGGCAGCATTTT.

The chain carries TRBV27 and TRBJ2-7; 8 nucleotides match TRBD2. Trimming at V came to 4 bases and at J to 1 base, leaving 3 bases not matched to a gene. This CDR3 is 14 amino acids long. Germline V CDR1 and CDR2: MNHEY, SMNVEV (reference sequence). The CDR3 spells CASSWLAGSYEQYF. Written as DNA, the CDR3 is TGTGCCAGCAGTTGGCTAGCGGGTTCCTACGAGCAGTACTTC.

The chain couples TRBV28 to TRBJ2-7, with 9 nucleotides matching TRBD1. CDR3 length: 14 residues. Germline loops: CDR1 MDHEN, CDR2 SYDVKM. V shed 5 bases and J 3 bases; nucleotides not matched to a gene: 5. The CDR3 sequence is CASSGTGLSYEQYF. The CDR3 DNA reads TGTGCCAGCAGTGGGACAGGGTTGAGCTACGAGCAGTACTTC.

CDR3 residues: CASSARGLNTEAFF. In DNA, the CDR3 is TGCGCCAGCAGTGCGAGAGGGTTGAACACTGAAGCTTTCTTT. The V call is TRBV10-2, the J call TRBJ1-1; unclear D gene. The germline CDR1 and CDR2 sequences are WSHSY and SAAADI. CDR3 length: 14 residues. V was trimmed by 4 bases and J by 0 bases, leaving 9 bases between them.

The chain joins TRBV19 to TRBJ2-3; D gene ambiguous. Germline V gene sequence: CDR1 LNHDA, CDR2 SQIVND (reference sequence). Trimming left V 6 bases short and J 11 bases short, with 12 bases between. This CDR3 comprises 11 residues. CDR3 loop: CASSLNRVQYF. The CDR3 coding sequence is TGTGCCAGTAGCCTCAACAGAGTGCAGTATTTT.

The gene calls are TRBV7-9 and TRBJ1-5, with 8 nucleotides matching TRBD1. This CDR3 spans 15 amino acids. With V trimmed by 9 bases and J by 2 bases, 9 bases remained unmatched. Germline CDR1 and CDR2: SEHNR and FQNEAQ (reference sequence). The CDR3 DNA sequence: TGTGCCAGTCACCAGGGGGCGCGGGGCAATCAGCCCCAGCATTTT. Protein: CASHQGARGNQPQHF.